These T cell receptor beta chains were read from a single sample in a study of cytotoxic CD8 clonotypes in ibrutinib-treated CLL. Measured with immunoSEQ multiplex PCR; TCRdb has only the in-frame clones, and not every one. The data show 130,000 or so clones, approximately 77% seen once. The sequencing used PBMCs, collected after 12 months of ibrutinib treatment. These receptors originate from a human donor with chronic lymphocytic leukemia. Both conserved end residues are part of each CDR3. Each record gives: CDR3 protein, V gene, J gene.

CDR3: CASSAHGGTQYF; V: TRBV7-8; J: TRBJ2-3
CDR3: CASRGQGEGYTF; V: TRBV11-2; J: TRBJ1-2
CDR3: CASSLKGKWSSYEQYF; V: TRBV7-2; J: TRBJ2-7
CDR3: CASSITSSPYNEQFF; V: TRBV19; J: TRBJ2-1
CDR3: CASSPSPLGQPQHF; V: TRBV6-4; J: TRBJ1-5
CDR3: CASSYYRDRDEKLFF; V: TRBV6-5; J: TRBJ1-4
CDR3: CASSSEREPGFNEKLFF; V: TRBV5-6; J: TRBJ1-4
CDR3: CASSLEGLAGETQYF; V: TRBV7-9; J: TRBJ2-5
CDR3: CASSDSAGSQPQHF; V: TRBV2; J: TRBJ1-5
CDR3: CASSLGLGNYEQYF; V: TRBV6-5; J: TRBJ2-7
CDR3: CASSASGGQETQYF; V: TRBV9; J: TRBJ2-5
CDR3: CASRRQGARGIYGYTF; V: TRBV28; J: TRBJ1-2
CDR3: CATSSRTGGIAYEQYF; V: TRBV15; J: TRBJ2-7
CDR3: CASSITGTGYEQYF; V: TRBV7-3; J: TRBJ2-7
CDR3: CASRPGPSTEAFF; V: TRBV6-6; J: TRBJ1-1
CDR3: CASSEEQPNNEQFF; V: TRBV25-1; J: TRBJ2-1
CDR3: CASEDRMNTEAFF; V: TRBV6-1; J: TRBJ1-1
CDR3: CASSLSQGAVTEAFF; V: TRBV27; J: TRBJ1-1
CDR3: CASSPPRPGEKLFF; V: TRBV7-3; J: TRBJ1-4
CDR3: CASRIRGGLSNTEAFF; V: TRBV19; J: TRBJ1-1
CDR3: CASSSVGYEQYF; V: TRBV28; J: TRBJ2-7
CDR3: CASSAGTGNEQFF; V: TRBV25-1; J: TRBJ2-1
CDR3: CASSLEGSYNEQFF; V: TRBV27; J: TRBJ2-1
CDR3: CACNSQPFQYF; V: TRBV30; J: TRBJ2-7
CDR3: CASSSLGETYEQYF; V: TRBV5-1; J: TRBJ2-7
CDR3: CASSDSGWGYTF; V: TRBV7-8; J: TRBJ1-2
CDR3: CASSFRDRSYEQYF; V: TRBV28; J: TRBJ2-7
CDR3: CASRPQPSNQPQHF; V: TRBV5-8; J: TRBJ1-5
CDR3: CASSQDLANQPQHF; V: TRBV4-2; J: TRBJ1-5
CDR3: CASSFISRDLSTGELFF; V: TRBV27; J: TRBJ2-2
CDR3: CASSLGRGYEQYF; V: TRBV28; J: TRBJ2-7
CDR3: CATQSSGWETQYF; V: TRBV19; J: TRBJ2-5
CDR3: CASSKETGTLEKLFF; V: TRBV21-1; J: TRBJ1-4
CDR3: CASSSKETQYF; V: TRBV27; J: TRBJ2-5
CDR3: CASSQGQATNQPQHF; V: TRBV4-2; J: TRBJ1-5
CDR3: CAISRLAGDTDTQYF; V: TRBV10-3; J: TRBJ2-3
CDR3: CASTDGPAYGYTF; V: TRBV7-9; J: TRBJ1-2
CDR3: CASSLRLAGYNEQFF; V: TRBV27; J: TRBJ2-1
CDR3: CSVVPGGSIDTQYF; V: TRBV29-1; J: TRBJ2-3
CDR3: CASSTQGLNTGELFF; V: TRBV2; J: TRBJ2-2
CDR3: CASSDSVTARGWAFF; V: TRBV25-1; J: TRBJ1-1
CDR3: CASSKGQQKHF; V: TRBV5-6; J: TRBJ1-5
CDR3: CASSQERAPAEAFF; V: TRBV4-1; J: TRBJ1-1
CDR3: CASSSHSTEAFF; V: TRBV6-5; J: TRBJ1-1
CDR3: CAWSARVVQPQHF; V: TRBV30; J: TRBJ1-5
CDR3: CASSPEASSYEQYF; V: TRBV18; J: TRBJ2-7
CDR3: CASSQVSSPYEAFF; V: TRBV14; J: TRBJ1-1
CDR3: CASSRYSDGSSGNTIYF; V: TRBV4-1; J: TRBJ1-3
CDR3: CASSPDRGHQPQHF; V: TRBV7-8; J: TRBJ1-5
CDR3: CASSSGMAGGDEKLFF; V: TRBV5-8; J: TRBJ1-4
CDR3: CASSQNRGAGYTF; V: TRBV4-1; J: TRBJ1-2
CDR3: CASSLYGELFF; V: TRBV28; J: TRBJ2-2
CDR3: CASSYGQVNYEQYF; V: TRBV7-9; J: TRBJ2-7
CDR3: CASSLTGTYNSPLHF; V: TRBV18; J: TRBJ1-6
CDR3: CASSLERVPDTQYF; V: TRBV5-1; J: TRBJ2-3
CDR3: CASSPGYEQYF; V: TRBV5-5; J: TRBJ2-7
CDR3: CASSSQVTQYF; V: TRBV5-8; J: TRBJ2-3
CDR3: CASSTDRRGTGELFF; V: TRBV27; J: TRBJ2-2
CDR3: CASRWTRSTDTQYF; V: TRBV28; J: TRBJ2-3